This T cell receptor (beta chain) is from a study of cytomegalovirus exposure and HLA in healthy donors. 13 Jbeta primers and 60 Vbeta primers were used for the PCR. Sequenced by immunoSEQ multiplex PCR; TCRdb stores in-frame clones only, minus some. The sample lists some 83,000 clones; under 80% were seen once. The CDR3 consists of 15 residues. This sequence was found in a man in his fifties or sixties in good health and CMV-seronegative. The sequencing sample was made of PBMCs. J is TRBJ2-5 and V is TRBV21-1; the listed D gene, TRBD1, was not tested against the DNA. TRBV21-1 is recorded as a pseudogene. CDR3 region: CASSKAIQGGETQYF. In DNA, the CDR3 is TGTGCCAGCAGCAAAGCAATACAGGGGGGAGAGACCCAGTACTTC.